Listed below are T cell receptor beta chains from one sample, sequenced in a study of pediatric ulcerative colitis. Measured with immunoSEQ multiplex PCR; TCRdb has only the in-frame clones, and not every one. Among about 22,000 clones listed, about two thirds were seen once. Sequencing was done on a sample of gut tissue. The receptors here all came from a boy under 18 with severe ulcerative colitis. CDR3s include the opening cysteine and the closing phenylalanine or tryptophan.

length: 14
J: TRBJ1-1
V: TRBV2
CDR3: CASSPQGAWTEAFF

length: 15
J: TRBJ1-1
V: TRBV4-3
CDR3: CASSQGTGREVRAFF

length: 10
J: TRBJ2-1
V: TRBV5-3
CDR3: CARSLDEQFF

length: 14
J: TRBJ2-7
V: TRBV15
CDR3: CATSSGGQSDEQYF

length: 15
J: TRBJ1-1
V: TRBV5-1
CDR3: CASSLSGGRSFEAFF

length: 16
J: TRBJ2-1
V: TRBV5-6
CDR3: CASSWREWGLVNEQFF

length: 16
J: TRBJ1-1
V: TRBV6-5
CDR3: CASSSDRRRVNTEAFF

length: 15
J: TRBJ1-6
V: TRBV5-3
CDR3: CARSLSRVFNSPLHF

length: 14
J: TRBJ2-5
V: TRBV15
CDR3: CATRDVSWQETQYF

length: 14
J: TRBJ1-3
V: TRBV5-1
CDR3: CASSADIGGNTIYF

length: 16
J: TRBJ2-1
V: TRBV9
CDR3: CASSVGVTSSYNEQFF

length: 17
J: TRBJ2-1
V: TRBV5-1
CDR3: CASSLFVGAGGYNEQFF

length: 13
J: TRBJ1-1
V: TRBV7-6
CDR3: CASSLRTGRGAFF

length: 18
J: TRBJ2-6
V: TRBV27
CDR3: CASSYGTGYISGANVLTF

length: 15
J: TRBJ2-3
V: TRBV2
CDR3: CASSVQVLSTDTQYF

length: 14
J: TRBJ2-1
V: TRBV5-4
CDR3: CASSPGTGLREQFF

length: 15
J: TRBJ1-6
V: TRBV7-6
CDR3: CASSPRQGEGSPLHF

length: 14
J: TRBJ1-1
V: TRBV6-6
CDR3: CASRDRGGNTEAFF

length: 15
J: TRBJ1-5
V: TRBV4-3
CDR3: CASSQAAESNQPQHF

length: 14
J: TRBJ1-1
V: TRBV30
CDR3: CAWSFRTGNTEAFF

length: 13
J: TRBJ2-3
V: TRBV5-1
CDR3: CASNLAGTDTQYF

length: 15
J: TRBJ2-7
V: TRBV6-1
CDR3: CASSEVSAGRDEQYF

length: 13
J: TRBJ2-1
V: TRBV6-4
CDR3: CASSPTVYNEQFF

length: 14
J: TRBJ1-1
V: TRBV19
CDR3: CASKGQAVVTEAFF

length: 14
J: TRBJ2-4
V: TRBV2
CDR3: CASSEWGVENIQYF

length: 13
J: TRBJ2-3
V: TRBV2
CDR3: CASSLLAADTQYF

length: 16
J: TRBJ2-3
V: TRBV5-1
CDR3: CASSLEGGRNRDTQYF

length: 10
J: TRBJ1-1
V: TRBV20-1
CDR3: CSAPIPEAFF

length: 13
J: TRBJ1-2
V: TRBV11-2
CDR3: CASSLGGGYGYTF

length: 15
J: TRBJ2-2
V: TRBV2
CDR3: CASSRNPANTGELFF

length: 15
J: TRBJ1-2
V: TRBV5-1
CDR3: CASSQLLDRGYGYTF

length: 14
J: TRBJ1-2
V: TRBV7-2
CDR3: CASSITGTDPGYTF

length: 14
J: TRBJ1-1
V: TRBV6-5
CDR3: CASSLGRGFTEAFF

length: 12
J: TRBJ1-3
V: TRBV5-1
CDR3: CASGPPGNTIYF

length: 15
J: TRBJ2-7
V: TRBV11-2
CDR3: CASSQTGTSLGEQYF

length: 15
J: TRBJ2-6
V: TRBV12-5
CDR3: CASGSRGTGANVLTF

length: 13
J: TRBJ1-1
V: TRBV30
CDR3: CAWSVGGDTEAFF

length: 13
J: TRBJ1-5
V: TRBV9
CDR3: CASSVDYGGPQHF

length: 11
J: TRBJ1-2
V: TRBV10-1
CDR3: CASTKSNGYTF

length: 15
J: TRBJ1-2
V: TRBV9
CDR3: CASSPSPGEFYGYTF

length: 16
J: TRBJ2-2
V: TRBV4-3
CDR3: CASSQTSGGAGGELFF

length: 14
J: TRBJ2-7
V: TRBV2
CDR3: CASSTESGAHEQYF

length: 14
J: TRBJ1-4
V: TRBV29-1
CDR3: CSVQVPGMNEKLFF

length: 14
J: TRBJ2-4
V: TRBV11-2
CDR3: CASSPGPGQGIQYF

length: 16
J: TRBJ2-6
V: TRBV10-3
CDR3: CAIREQGASGANVLTF

length: 13
J: TRBJ1-2
V: TRBV19
CDR3: CASKGGSTAGYTF

length: 14
J: TRBJ2-5
V: TRBV5-1
CDR3: CASSLPDPQETQYF

length: 15
J: TRBJ2-7
V: TRBV6-5
CDR3: CASSYSRQVDHEQYF

length: 14
J: TRBJ1-5
V: TRBV6-5
CDR3: CASSYRERNQPQHF

length: 14
J: TRBJ1-4
V: TRBV11-2
CDR3: CASSPGDLNEKLFF

length: 14
J: TRBJ1-2
V: TRBV23-1
CDR3: CASSRQGALYGYTF

length: 14
J: TRBJ2-7
V: TRBV7-9
CDR3: CASSLVQGASEQYF

length: 15
J: TRBJ1-6
V: TRBV30
CDR3: CAWSRSGQGISPLHF

length: 15
J: TRBJ2-1
V: TRBV6-1
CDR3: CASSAGTSGGFEQFF

length: 15
J: TRBJ1-5
V: TRBV5-6
CDR3: CASSLGTGVRQPQHF

length: 13
J: TRBJ1-6
V: TRBV30
CDR3: CAWSVQLGSPLHF

length: 13
J: TRBJ1-1
V: TRBV6-6
CDR3: CASSYPAAPEAFF